The 14 T cell receptor beta chains below all came from one sample that was sequenced in a study of human T cells and chemical hapten exposure listed by TCRdb under 2021. The sample's time point label, in plain terms: pre-sensitization, week 0. Per the publication, the treatment or condition label means: therapeutic diphenylcyclopropenone sensitization with weekly scalp DPC. Library method: RACE. Sequencing relied on a NextSeq 500. TCRdb itself trimmed the public reads at Q25 with fastp, ran MiXCR and retained productive beta chains. Each entry merges the rows of one CDR3 protein and shows their most common DNA and genes. Present in this sample are about 68,000 distinct CDR3 sequences, about 10% of which were seen just once. The ten largest clonotypes hold approximately 4.7% of the sample. This material consisted of whole blood, taken in connection with sensitization to the hapten diphenylcyclopropenone (DPC). Receptors were obtained from a woman aged 45 to 65 with alopecia areata. Some clones in this sample may be carry-over from other donors' samples.

This clonotype showed up many times. The chain carries TRBV27 and TRBJ1-3; the D gene is possibly TRBD1 (5 bases). Germline loops: CDR1 MNHEY, CDR2 SMNVEV (reference sequence). Trimming stripped 4 bases from V and 2 bases from J, with 12 bases between. The CDR3 contains 15 residues. The CDR3 region is CASSYSGGTGNTIYF. DNA for the CDR3: TGTGCCAGCAGTTACAGCGGGGGAACTGGAAACACCATATATTTT.

V usage is TRBV28 and J usage is TRBJ2-7, with D possibly being TRBD1 (5 bases). The germline V and J ends were trimmed by 8 bases and 7 bases, with 12 bases remaining between them. This CDR3 contains 11 residues. Germline lookup yields CDR1 MDHEN and CDR2 SYDVKM. Written as DNA, the CDR3 is TGTGCCAGCGGACAAGTACGAGAGCAGTACTTC. As protein: CASGQVREQYF.

V and J are TRBV20-1 and TRBJ2-6; D is unclear. Trimming took 0 bases from V and 3 from J, leaving 9 bases between them. The CDR3 spans 15 residues. Looked up from germline, CDR1 is DFQATT and CDR2 is SNEGSKA (reference sequence). The CDR3 spells CSARDYIGGANVLTF. In DNA form, the CDR3 reads TGCAGTGCTAGAGATTACATAGGTGGGGCCAACGTCCTGACTTTC.

This clonotype was observed a handful of times. The chain carries TRBV9 and TRBJ2-7; D call uncertain. The CDR3 is made up of 15 amino acids. Trimming took 0 bases from V and 0 from J, leaving 10 bases between them. CDR1 is SGDLS, CDR2 YYNGEE, per germline. The CDR3 nucleotides read TGTGCCAGCAGCGTAGGTGGCTCCCACTCCTACGAGCAGTACTTC. It codes for CASSVGGSHSYEQYF.

This clonotype was detected only a few times. V usage is TRBV3-1 and J usage is TRBJ1-1; D is uncertain. Germline V gene data show CDR1 as LGHDT and CDR2 as YNNKEL (reference sequence). V lost 5 bases and J 0 bases, leaving 7 bases between the germline ends. CDR3 length: 13 residues. The CDR3 DNA reads TGTGCCAGCAGCTCAGCCCTGAACACTGAAGCTTTCTTT. As protein: CASSSALNTEAFF.

A few counts support this clonotype. The rearrangement uses TRBV7-2 and TRBJ2-5; no clear D. V gave up 4 bases and J gave up 4 bases, with 13 bases separating them. Germline lookup yields CDR1 SGHTA and CDR2 FQGNSA. CDR3 size: 14 residues. CDR3 sequence: CASSSLAGLETQYF. The CDR3 nucleotides are TGTGCCAGCAGCTCCCTGGCCGGGCTAGAGACCCAGTACTTC. Full variable domain (rest looked up from reference TRBV7-2 and TRBJ2-5): GAGVSQSPSNKVTEKGKDVELRCDPISGHTALYWYRQSLGQGLEFLIYFQGNSAPDKSGLPSDRFSAERTGGSVSTLTIQRTQQEDSAVYLCASSSLAGLETQYFGPGTRLLVL.

Concerning this clonotype: It may be a read error: a sequence one base away is much more abundant. CDR3 sequence (DNA): TGTGCCGGCAGCTTAGCCGGGGACCAGCCCCAGCATTTT. Protein product: CAGSLAGDQPQHF. This chain connects TRBV7-9 to TRBJ1-5; a weak D match, TRBD1 (5 bases). Germline V gene sequence: CDR1 SEHNR, CDR2 FQNEAQ (reference sequence). The CDR3 covers 13 residues.

This clonotype was observed many times. The DNA of the CDR3 is TGTGCCAGCAGCCAAGATTTTGGTGGGTCTAACTATGGCTACACCTTC. Protein: CASSQDFGGSNYGYTF. The chain employs TRBV3-1 and TRBJ1-2, with unresolved D. From germline, CDR1 is LGHDT and CDR2 YNNKEL (reference sequence). V dropped 0 bases and J dropped 0 bases, with 11 bases sitting between them. This CDR3 spans 16 amino acids. The whole variable domain, remainder taken from reference TRBV3-1 and TRBJ1-2, is DTAVSQTPKYLVTQMGNDKSIKCEQNLGHDTMYWYKQDSKKFLKIMFSYNNKELIINETVPNRFSPKSPDKAHLNLHINSLELGDSAVYFCASSQDFGGSNYGYTFGSGTRLTVV.

This clonotype was picked up a small number of times. The chain carries TRBV10-3 and TRBJ1-5; D perhaps matches TRBD1 (6 bases). The CDR3 covers 15 residues. V was shortened by 10 bases and J by 3 bases, with 19 bases between the two germline ends. Germline V gene lookup returns CDR1 ENHRY and CDR2 SYGVKD. CDR3 DNA: TGTGCCACCCGGGGGGACACAAACTTCAATCAGCCCCAGCATTTT. Protein product: CATRGDTNFNQPQHF.

This clonotype turned up a few times. The chain uses TRBV7-3 and TRBJ2-2; the match to TRBD1 covers 7 bases. Germline V gives CDR1 SGHTA, CDR2 FQGTGA. J lost 6 bases, V lost 1 base, and 11 bases had no gene match. This CDR3 region has 17 residues. This CDR3 reads CASSLISPATGSGELFF. The CDR3 DNA follows: TGTGCCAGCAGCTTAATCTCCCCCGCGACAGGGTCCGGGGAGCTGTTTTTT.

This clonotype was seen more than once but under ten times. The chain joins TRBV6-5 to TRBJ2-1; 14 bases map to TRBD2. Germline loops: CDR1 MNHEY, CDR2 SVGAGI. The CDR3 has 17 amino acids. V shed 4 bases, J shed 4 bases, and the junction held 6 bases outside the gene matches. The CDR3 DNA reads TGTGCCAGCAGTTTCGGACTAGCGGGGGGACTTTACAATGAGCAGTTCTTC. It encodes CASSFGLAGGLYNEQFF.

This clonotype came up many times. The chain uses TRBV25-1 and TRBJ1-1, with no clear D. The CDR3 consists of 12 residues. Germline assignment: CDR1 MGHDK and CDR2 SYGVNS. Trimming pared 7 bases from V and 2 bases from J, leaving 8 bases between. The CDR3 loop reads CASKRTNTEAFF. The CDR3 nucleotides are TGTGCCAGCAAGCGGACCAACACTGAAGCTTTCTTT.

There are many counts of this clonotype. The rearrangement links TRBV20-1 to TRBJ2-5, with 8 bases that match TRBD2. CDR3 length: 15 residues. CDR1 is DFQATT, CDR2 SNEGSKA, per germline (reference sequence). The V segment lost 3 bases and the J segment 2 bases; nucleotides outside the gene matches: 8. The CDR3 loop reads CSASLVRGGQETQYF. CDR3 bases: TGCAGTGCTAGTTTGGTTCGGGGGGGACAAGAGACCCAGTACTTC.

About this clonotype itself: The conserved phenylalanine or tryptophan is not found at the CDR3 terminus, so this likely reflects a read error. The rearrangement links TRBV5-1 to TRBJ2-7; D uncertain. The germline V gene has CDR1 SGHRS and CDR2 YFSETQ. Between the trimmed V and J ends, which lost 5 bases and 4 bases, there was a span of 16 bases. The CDR3 extends over 14 amino acids. The CDR3 DNA follows: TGCGCCAGCAGTTTCGGACGGAACGTTTACGAGCAGTACCTC. The encoded protein is CASSFGRNVYEQYL.